A selection of T cell receptor beta chains follows, all from one sample in a study of regulatory T cells in long-lasting Graves disease. TCRdb ran MiXCR on the multiplex PCR reads and lists one entry per CDR3 protein. The data hold roughly 560,000 distinct CDR3 sequences, with roughly 15% observed a single time. This sample was also put to use in a study of T cells in Graves' hyperthyroidism and ophthalmopathy.

Sequenced here: peripheral blood mononuclear cells (PBMCs), sampled at new diagnosis, from a patient treated with antithyroid drugs. Receptors originate from a woman aged 35-65 years with Graves disease. Each CDR3 is given with its conserved first and last residue. The D gene is left open where the match is weak. Clone sizes are given selectively: once, few, many, or a class where the clone is expanded.

cdr3_length clone_size d_call j_call v_call cdr3_nt cdr3_aa
13 NA NA TRBJ2-7 TRBV5-6 TGTGCCAGCAGCTTGGACGTAACCTACGAGCAGTACTTC CASSLDVTYEQYF
13 many NA TRBJ1-5 TRBV7-9 TGTGCCAGCAGCAACCGAGAGGGACAGCCCCAGCATTTT CASSNREGQPQHF
13 many NA TRBJ1-2 TRBV12-3/TRBV12-4 TGTGCCAGCAGAGCCAGGGGCTACTATGGCTACACCTTC CASRARGYYGYTF
11 many NA TRBJ1-1 TRBV12-3/TRBV12-4 TGTGCCAGCAGTACCTACACTGAAGCTTTCTTT CASSTYTEAFF
14 few NA TRBJ1-2 TRBV6-5 TGTGCCAGCAGTTACTCGAGGCAGGGCTATGGCTACACCTTC CASSYSRQGYGYTF
12 many NA TRBJ1-2 TRBV20-1 TGCAGTGCTAGATTCGGGGGATATGGCTACACCTTC CSARFGGYGYTF
16 NA TRBD2 TRBJ2-3 TRBV6-2/TRBV6-3 TGTGCCAGCAGCCGGCGGGAGGGGGCGCAAAGAGATACGCAGTATTTT CASSRREGAQRDTQYF
14 NA NA TRBJ2-7 TRBV7-3 TGTGCCAGCAGCTTAAACGAGGGGGGATGGGAGCAGTACTTC CASSLNEGGWEQYF
13 NA NA TRBJ2-7 TRBV20-1 TGCAGTGCTAGAGTCGACACGCTATACGAGCAGTACTTC CSARVDTLYEQYF
15 few TRBD1 TRBJ2-2 TRBV28 TGTGCCAGCAGTTTGGGGGACAGGGCCCACGGGGAGCTGTTTTTT CASSLGDRAHGELFF
12 many NA TRBJ2-6 TRBV2 TGTGCCAGCAACTCTGGGGCCAACGTCCTGACTTTC CASNSGANVLTF
13 many NA TRBJ1-2 TRBV20-1 TGCAGTGCTAGAGTCCCGCTAAACTATGGCTACACCTTC CSARVPLNYGYTF
16 NA NA TRBJ2-7 TRBV19 TGTGCCAGTAGGAGGATCGCGGGGGCCGCATCCTACGAGCAGTACTTC CASRRIAGAASYEQYF
13 few NA TRBJ1-1 TRBV6-1 TGTGCCAGCAAGGGGACATTGAACACTGAAGCTTTCTTT CASKGTLNTEAFF
13 many TRBD1 TRBJ1-2 TRBV12-3/TRBV12-4 TGTGCCAGCAGTGGAACAGGGGGTAATGGCTACACCTTC CASSGTGGNGYTF
17 many NA TRBJ2-7 TRBV7-8 TGTGCCAGCAGCTTAGCTCCCGTCGGGGAAAGCCGCTACGAGCAGTACTTC CASSLAPVGESRYEQYF
13 NA TRBD1 TRBJ1-1 TRBV20-1 TGCAGTGTTAGCAGGACAGGGACCACTGAAGCTTTCTTT CSVSRTGTTEAFF
17 NA NA TRBJ1-5 TRBV6-1 TGTGCCAGCAGCCCCGAGATCGGGGTTTATAGCAATCAGCCCCAGCATTTT CASSPEIGVYSNQPQHF
16 few NA TRBJ1-5 TRBV19 TGTGCCAGTAGTACCCCGGACAGAGCGAGCAATCAGCCCCAGCATTTT CASSTPDRASNQPQHF
13 NA NA TRBJ1-2 TRBV10-3 TGTGCCATCATGAACCTGAAGAACTATGGCTACACCTTC CAIMNLKNYGYTF
15 NA NA TRBJ2-6 TRBV5-1 TGCGCCAGCAGCGTACAGCCTTCTGGGGCCAACGTCCTGACTTTC CASSVQPSGANVLTF
15 many TRBD1 TRBJ1-1 TRBV10-3 TGTGCCATCAGTGAGTCTCTAGGGGGCAACACTGAAGCTTTCTTT CAISESLGGNTEAFF
11 NA NA TRBJ2-3 TRBV29-1 TGCAGCGTTGGGCCGGAGGATACGCAGTATTTT CSVGPEDTQYF
14 few NA TRBJ2-6 TRBV30 TGTGCCCGAGACCGAGACTCTGGGGCCAACGTCCTGACTTTC CARDRDSGANVLTF
15 many TRBD1 TRBJ2-5 TRBV24-1 TGTGCCACCAGTGGACAGGGAAGGGGCCAAGAGACCCAGTACTTC CATSGQGRGQETQYF
14 NA NA TRBJ2-7 TRBV2 TGTGCCAGCAGTGAGAGGGGCGATTATTACGAGCAGTACTTC CASSERGDYYEQYF
18 NA NA TRBJ1-1 TRBV10-2 TGCGCCAGCAGTGAGTCGTGGGGGTTGACAGCCATGAACACTGAAGCTTTCTTT CASSESWGLTAMNTEAFF
13 many NA TRBJ1-5 TRBV2 TGTGCCAGCCGTCAGAATAGCAATCAGCCCCAGCATTTT CASRQNSNQPQHF
15 many TRBD2 TRBJ2-1 TRBV7-3 TGTGCCAGCAGCTTTAGCGGGGAACCTTACAATGAGCAGTTCTTC CASSFSGEPYNEQFF
16 NA TRBD2 TRBJ2-5 TRBV28 TGTGCCAGCAGTCCGCACGGGGGGGTCGGGGGAGAGACCCAGTACTTC CASSPHGGVGGETQYF
15 many NA TRBJ2-7 TRBV6-5 TGTGCCAGCAGTTACTCGACGGCCAGAGCCTACGAGCAGTACTTC CASSYSTARAYEQYF
15 few NA TRBJ2-7 TRBV6-1 TGTGCCAGCAGTGACCGTGAAGGGTGGACCTACGAGCAGTACTTC CASSDREGWTYEQYF
14 many NA TRBJ1-2 TRBV18 TGTGCCAGCTCACCGACCGAAAGGACGAGTGGCTACACCTTC CASSPTERTSGYTF
15 few TRBD1 TRBJ1-2 TRBV5-1 TGCGCCAGCAGGAAAGGGACAGGGGGAAACTATGGCTACACCTTC CASRKGTGGNYGYTF
13 many NA TRBJ1-2 TRBV20-1 TGCAGTGCTAGAGGACTCGGGGCAGGAGGCTACACCTTC CSARGLGAGGYTF
15 NA TRBD2 TRBJ2-7 TRBV6-1 TGTGCCAGCAGGACCTGGACTAGCGGGGCCTACGAGCAGTACTTC CASRTWTSGAYEQYF
14 few NA TRBJ1-2 TRBV5-1 TGCGCCAGCAGCTTGGGGAGCGGGGCGAGTGGCTACACCTTC CASSLGSGASGYTF
15 NA NA TRBJ2-3 TRBV19 TGTGCCAGTAGCACCACGGGGGGCCTCACAGATGCGCAGTATTTT CASSTTGGLTDAQYF
14 many NA TRBJ2-5 TRBV2 TGTGCCAGCAGTACTTTGGTGGGGAAAGAGACCCAGTACTTC CASSTLVGKETQYF
16 NA NA TRBJ2-2 TRBV2 TGTGCCAGCACCTCGAGGACGAGCGGAGGCACCGGGGAGCTGTTTTTT CASTSRTSGGTGELFF
13 NA TRBD2 TRBJ2-3 TRBV6-1 TGTGCCGGAGGACTAGCGGACACAGATACGCAGTATTTT CAGGLADTDTQYF
14 few NA TRBJ1-2 TRBV6-1 TGTGCCAGCAGCCCCGGTGGGGAGGTCTATGGCTACACCTTC CASSPGGEVYGYTF
14 NA TRBD1 TRBJ1-2 TRBV7-9 TGTGCCAGCAGCTCAGGACAGGGGGCGTCTGGCTACACCTTC CASSSGQGASGYTF
16 NA TRBD1 TRBJ1-6 TRBV15 TGTGCCACCAGCAGACTTATGGACAGGTCGGAGGTACCCCTCCACTTT CATSRLMDRSEVPLHF